This T cell receptor beta chain was profiled in a study of cytomegalovirus exposure and HLA in healthy donors. Study-wide points: With further analysis later on, most CMV-associated TCR beta chains appeared HLA-restricted. A later analysis found common viral pathogens apparently linked to several of the most significant clusters.

These donors counted as nominally healthy when sampled, but unrecorded immune exposures were likely. Primers for the PCR totalled 60 Vbeta and 13 Jbeta. Here immunoSEQ multiplex PCR was the method, and the copy in TCRdb shows in-frame clones only, minus some. In total, the table holds 35,000 to 50,000 clones. Turning to this clone: Its antigen is currently unknown. One end of the junction varies from germline; a read error may be responsible.

The CDR3 has 14 residues. Germline V gene data show CDR1 as MDHEN and CDR2 as SYDVKM. The material sequenced was PBMCs. The V call is TRBV28, the J call TRBJ1-2, with 7 positions matching TRBD1. This clonotype originated in a woman aged 25 to 45 in good health and CMV-seropositive. The CDR3 reads CASRTGNSNYGYAF. The CDR3 coding sequence is TGTGCCAGCAGGACAGGGAACTCTAACTATGGCTACGCCTTC.